Sequencing of this T cell receptor (beta chain) was carried out in a study of molecular identifiers for immune sequencing clone quantification. Naive CD8 library inputs spanned roughly 17,000 to 1,000,000 sorted cells and 10%, 30% or 50% RNA. A CD8+CD4-CCR7+CD45RA+ gate was used to sort naive CD8 T cells. TCRdb ran MiXCR on the PCR reads and lists one entry per CDR3 protein. The table records some 96,000 distinct CDR3 sequences, approximately 24% of them present only once. The TCR originated in a human donor in good health. Some libraries in this study had Jurkat cell RNA spiked in. The sequencing sample was made of naive CD8+ T cells from blood, with Jurkat cell RNA spiked in. Subset described: FACS-sorted CD8+CD4-CCR7+CD45RA+ naive T cells.

CDR3 bases: TGTGCCAGCAGCTTAATCTCCTCTGGGTCCTACAATGAGCAGTTCTTC. Its translation: CASSLISSGSYNEQFF. The genes are TRBV7-9 and TRBJ2-1, with D unclear. The CDR3 consists of 16 residues. Germline V lookup: CDR1 SEHNR, CDR2 FQNEAQ (reference sequence). V dropped 2 bases and J dropped 1 base, with 12 bases sitting between them.